These 14 T cell receptor beta chains came from one sample sequenced in a study of shared clonotypes between healthy human individuals. Using immunoSEQ multiplex PCR, the repertoire was profiled, and TCRdb retains in-frame clones only, with some absent. The sample has hundreds of thousands of clones, about 74% seen once. Sequenced input: memory CD4+ T cells sorted from blood. Subset described: CD45RA-negative fraction. These receptors all stem from a woman aged 25 to 45 in good health.

This clone was observed at least ten times. The CDR3 bases are TGCAGCGTAGAGGGGCTAGCACATGAGCAGTTCTTC. The encoded protein is CSVEGLAHEQFF. The rearrangement uses TRBV29-1 and TRBJ2-1; TRBD1 or TRBD2 may be the D gene (5 bases each). CDR1 is SQVTM and CDR2 is ANQGSEA in the germline V gene. There are 12 residues in the CDR3. Trimming took 6 bases from V and 8 from J, leaving 14 bases between them.

A few counts support this clone. This chain connects TRBV5-5 to TRBJ1-5; no clear D gene. The germline CDR1 and CDR2 sequences are SGHKS and YYEKEE (reference sequence). The CDR3 totals 14 residues. Deletions cut 1 base from V and 6 bases from J, with 11 bases between. The CDR3 here is CASSLIPEGQPQHF. CDR3 sequence (DNA): TGTGCCAGCAGCTTGATTCCCGAAGGTCAGCCCCAGCATTTT.

This chain uses TRBV19 with TRBJ1-1; TRBD1 matches at 9 bases. CDR3 length equals 16 residues. The V gene's germline CDR1 is LNHDA and CDR2 SQIVND (reference sequence). The V segment lost 5 bases and the J segment 4 bases; nucleotides outside the gene matches: 11. Written as DNA, the CDR3 is TGTGCCAGTAGTCCCCACCGGGACAGGGTCTTCACTGAAGCTTTCTTT. This sequence encodes CASSPHRDRVFTEAFF.

The chain links TRBV5-1 to TRBJ1-1; TRBD1 matches 7 bases. CDR1 is SGHRS, CDR2 YFSETQ, per germline. V lost 4 bases to trimming and J lost 4 bases; unmatched junction nucleotides: 7. The CDR3 consists of 14 residues. The CDR3 loop reads CASSVWDSLTEAFF. Written as DNA, the CDR3 is TGCGCCAGCAGCGTATGGGACAGCCTCACTGAAGCTTTCTTT.

The J gene is TRBJ2-2, the V gene TRBV7-9; tentatively, D is TRBD2 (5 bases). The CDR3 is 14 amino acids. CDR1 SEHNR and CDR2 FQNEAQ come from the germline V gene (reference sequence). Trimming took off 4 bases at V and 4 bases at J, with 10 bases between the two ends. This CDR3 is CASSSSGGTGELFF. The DNA for the CDR3 is TGTGCCAGCAGCTCCAGCGGTGGCACCGGGGAGCTGTTTTTT.

For this clone: This may come from a read error, since a much larger clone is one base off. The CDR3 sequence: CASSPGQSYGYTF. DNA of the CDR3: TGTGCCAGCAGTCCGGGACAGTCCTATGGCTACACCTTC. J is TRBJ1-2 and V is TRBV28, with TRBD1 matching 7 bases. Trimming took 5 bases from V and 4 from J; bases not matched to a gene: 4. The CDR3 is 13 amino acids. CDR1 and CDR2 (germline): MDHEN, SYDVKM.

V usage is TRBV28 and J usage is TRBJ2-7; tentative D call: TRBD1 (5 bases). From germline, CDR1 is MDHEN and CDR2 SYDVKM. CDR3 length: 12 residues. The V gene lost 8 bases and the J gene lost 0 bases, with 8 bases spanning the gap. The CDR3 sequence is CASPGSSYEQYF. CDR3 coding DNA: TGTGCCAGCCCAGGGTCCTCCTACGAGCAGTACTTC.

The chain combines TRBV2 with TRBJ2-1; tentative D call: TRBD1 (5 bases). The V and J ends lost 8 bases and 3 bases respectively, with 11 bases between them. The CDR3 consists of 13 residues. Germline V gene data show CDR1 as SNHLY and CDR2 as FYNNEI. CDR3 nucleotide sequence: TGTGCCAGCCATCCAGACAGCTACAATGAGCAGTTCTTC. Its protein product is CASHPDSYNEQFF.

This clone has just one count. The V and J genes are TRBV6-1 and TRBJ2-2; D is perhaps TRBD2 (5 bases). The CDR3 sequence is 13 residues long. Germline assignment: CDR1 MNHNS and CDR2 SASEGT. Trimming cost V 2 bases and J 7 bases, with 8 bases left between them. CDR3: CASSELGSGELFF. The CDR3 nucleotides read TGTGCCAGCAGTGAATTGGGGAGCGGGGAGCTGTTTTTT.

The CDR3 nucleotides read TGTGCCAGCAGCTTAACCAGCGGAGACGCCTACGAGCAGTACTTC. Protein product: CASSLTSGDAYEQYF. This sequence joins TRBV7-3 and TRBJ2-7; TRBD2 might be the D (5 bases). CDR3 length: 15 amino acids. V was cut by 0 bases and J by 2 bases, with 11 bases left in between. The germline V gene encodes CDR1 SGHTA and CDR2 FQGTGA.

The V gene is TRBV7-2, the J gene TRBJ2-6; D is unclear. Germline CDR1 and CDR2: SGHTA and FQGNSA. Trimming pared 5 bases from V and 0 bases from J, leaving 8 bases between. This CDR3 comprises 15 residues. The CDR3 DNA sequence: TGTGCCAGCAGCCCAATCCACTCTGGGGCCAACGTCCTGACTTTC. Its protein product is CASSPIHSGANVLTF.

This clone showed up just a few times. The chain employs TRBV5-8 and TRBJ2-2, with 10 nucleotides matching TRBD1. V gave up 3 bases and J gave up 4 bases; unmatched junction bases: 3. CDR1 and CDR2 from the germline V gene are SGHTS and YDEGEE. The CDR3 runs 15 residues. This chain's CDR3 is CASSSGTGVTGELFF. CDR3 bases: TGTGCCAGCAGCTCCGGGACAGGGGTCACCGGGGAGCTGTTTTTT.

The chain links TRBV5-1 to TRBJ2-5; possible D gene TRBD1, 6 bases. The CDR3 runs to 14 residues. Germline assignment: CDR1 SGHRS and CDR2 YFSETQ. The V end lost 5 bases, the J end lost 2 bases, and 13 bases lay between the germline ends. CDR3 nucleotide sequence: TGCGCCAGCAGGGCCGGTAGGGGGCAAGAGACCCAGTACTTC. This encodes CASRAGRGQETQYF.

The chain couples TRBV6-5 to TRBJ2-1; weak D call: TRBD2 (6 bases). Per the germline V gene, CDR1 is MNHEY and CDR2 is SVGAGI. Trimming pared 6 bases from V and 6 bases from J, leaving 12 bases between. The CDR3 contains 13 residues. The CDR3 bases are TGTGCCAGCAGCAAACCCGGGGGCAATGAGCAGTTCTTC. The encoded protein is CASSKPGGNEQFF.